This section outlines one T cell receptor (beta chain) sequence together with its context. Its specificity is unknown. Cultured CD4+ T cells had their DNA profiled by the Oncomine TCR Beta short-read assay. One entry per CDR3 protein results from TCRdb running MiXCR on the PCR reads. The data hold about 24,000 distinct CDR3 sequences, with roughly 40% observed a single time. This sample is drawn from a study of vaccination and CD4 T cells after COVID-19. Study-wide findings and caveats: In convalescent patients, 304 of 307 vaccine-specific clones were mono-reactive for SARS-CoV-2 spike.

With V trimmed by 1 base and J by 5 bases, 21 bases remained unmatched. CDR1 and CDR2 from the germline V gene are SEHNR and FQNEAQ (reference sequence). There are 20 residues in the CDR3. Regarding time point: late sampling 161 to 241 days after vaccination in three convalescent patients. Documented treatment: roughly 10-day PBMC culture with coronavirus spike peptide pools or control peptides (ViraFEST assay). The chain links TRBV7-9 to TRBJ2-7; TRBD2 agrees at 9 bases. This sequence was found in a human donor who had recovered from COVID-19. Material: CD4+ T cells from blood, cultured in vitro, obtained about 7 months after SARS-CoV-2 vaccination. CDR3 DNA sequence: TGTGCCAGCAGCTTAGTATATTTGGGGACTAGCATTGGGGGATCGGACGAGCAGTACTTC. Its translation: CASSLVYLGTSIGGSDEQYF.